This passage covers 2 T cell receptor beta chains from one sample sequenced in a study of beta chain features in type 1 diabetes. Every bit of the isolated RNA underwent reverse transcription, so sequencing read expressed TCRB transcripts. The method was immunoSEQ multiplex PCR; TCRdb's version includes in-frame clones alone and lacks a portion of them. The sample has 390,000 or so clones, more than 11% seen once. The source material was naive CD4+ T cells from blood. All receptors come from a man younger than 45 in good health.

The chain couples TRBV25-1 to TRBJ1-2; 7 bases are shared with TRBD1. This CDR3 is built from 13 residues. Per germline, CDR1 MGHDK and CDR2 SYGVNS. The V and J ends lost 8 bases and 4 bases, in that order; junction bases with no gene match: 7. The CDR3 nucleotides are TGTGCCAGCGGACAGGAGATTGGCTATGGCTACACCTTC. Protein sequence: CASGQEIGYGYTF.

This clone was seen a few times. The chain combines TRBV5-6 with TRBJ2-1; D may be TRBD1 or TRBD2 (5 bases each). CDR3 size: 15 residues. Per germline, CDR1 SGHDT and CDR2 YYEEEE. Trimming cost V 5 bases and J 5 bases, with 17 bases left between them. In DNA, the CDR3 is TGTGCCAGCAGTCTAACCAGGGCGGGCGACAATGAGCAGTTCTTC. This translates into CASSLTRAGDNEQFF. Supplemented by reference TRBV5-6 and TRBJ2-1, the full variable domain reads DAGVTQSPTHLIKTRGQQVTLRCSPKSGHDTVSWYQQALGQGPQFIFQYYEEEERQRGNFPDRFSGHQFPNYSSELNVNALLLGDSALYLCASSLTRAGDNEQFFGPGTRLTVL.